The 25 T cell receptor beta chains reported below all come from one sample, sequenced in a study of blood T cell repertoires in COVID-19. Data came from immunoSEQ multiplex PCR; TCRdb stores just in-frame clones and leaves some out. The data contain approximately 200,000 clones, around 79% of them seen just once; the ten biggest clones take up almost 6%. The specimen sequenced was peripheral blood. These TCRs come from a woman aged 40-49 years with COVID-19, enrolled during active disease.

The genes are TRBV24-1 and TRBJ2-1; D is perhaps TRBD1 (5 bases). The CDR3 has 13 residues. V was clipped by 3 bases and J by 4 bases, with 6 bases between them. CDR1 KGHDR and CDR2 SFDVKD come from the germline V gene. CDR3 nucleotides: TGTGCCACCAGTGATCGACAGTACAATGAGCAGTTCTTC. Translation: CATSDRQYNEQFF.

The chain has TRBV2 and TRBJ2-5; no clear D. The CDR3 totals 14 residues. Germline V lookup: CDR1 SNHLY, CDR2 FYNNEI. Deletions cut 1 base from V and 0 bases from J, with 6 bases between. The CDR3 DNA reads as TGTGCCAGCAGTGAAGGGCCGAACCAAGAGACCCAGTACTTC. Protein: CASSEGPNQETQYF. Filled out from reference TRBV2 and TRBJ2-5, the complete variable domain reads EPEVTQTPSHQVTQMGQEVILRCVPISNHLYFYWYRQILGQKVEFLVSFYNNEISEKSEIFDDQFSVERPDGSNFTLKIRSTKLEDSAMYFCASSEGPNQETQYFGPGTRLLVL.

The chain couples TRBV4-1 to TRBJ1-6, with D perhaps TRBD1 (5 bases). Germline values: CDR1 MGHRA, CDR2 YSYEKL. The CDR3 runs to 16 residues. Trimming left V 0 bases short and J 11 bases short, with 17 bases between. The CDR3 bases are TGCGCCAGCAGCCAAGATGCGACAGCGCCCATCCCACCCCTCCACTTT. It specifies CASSQDATAPIPPLHF.

The chain has TRBV14 and TRBJ2-7; 9 bases match TRBD1. CDR1 and CDR2 (germline): SGHDN, FVKESK. CDR3 length: 15 residues. The junction had 5 bases not matched to a gene; V was cut back by 3 bases and J by 2 bases. The CDR3 is CASSQYRGLTYEQYF. The CDR3, as DNA: TGTGCCAGCAGCCAGTACAGGGGGCTTACCTACGAGCAGTACTTC.

CDR3 DNA sequence: TGTGCCTGGAGTGTACTCGGACAGGGGGTAGCCAAAAACATTCAGTACTTC. This encodes CAWSVLGQGVAKNIQYF. The chain couples TRBV30 to TRBJ2-4, with 10 bases matching TRBD1. V shed 0 bases and J 0 bases; nucleotides not matched to a gene: 5. CDR1 and CDR2 (germline): GTSNPN, SVGIG (reference sequence). The CDR3 is made up of 17 amino acids.

The V call is TRBV7-2, the J call TRBJ2-1; the match to TRBD2 covers 9 bases. Germline lookup yields CDR1 SGHTA and CDR2 FQGNSA. The CDR3 is made up of 16 amino acids. Trimming removed 5 bases from V and 4 bases from J; junction bases left unmatched: 9. The CDR3 reads CASSPGSGSTYNEQFF. CDR3 nucleotide sequence: TGTGCCAGCAGCCCCGGTAGCGGGAGTACTTACAATGAGCAGTTCTTC.

The rearrangement uses TRBV2 and TRBJ2-4; a possible D gene is TRBD1 (6 bases). Trimming stripped 7 bases from V and 7 bases from J, with 17 bases between. This CDR3 region has 14 residues. Germline CDR1 reads SNHLY; CDR2 reads FYNNEI. The CDR3 DNA reads TGTGCCAGCACCCGGACAGATTTCAGCAACATTCAGTACTTC. This translates into CASTRTDFSNIQYF.

Written as DNA, the CDR3 is TGTGCCAGCAGTCGATCTAGAGCCTATGGCTACACCTTC. As protein: CASSRSRAYGYTF. The gene calls are TRBV6-6 and TRBJ1-2; no clear D gene. Deletions cut 5 bases from V and 4 bases from J, with 11 bases between. The length of the CDR3 is 13 residues. Germline V gene sequence: CDR1 MNHNY, CDR2 SVGAGI (reference sequence).

The chain has TRBV9 and TRBJ2-3; TRBD2 matches 10 bases. This CDR3 has 15 amino acids. Germline-derived CDR1 and CDR2 are SGDLS and YYNGEE. The ends lost 6 bases at V and 0 bases at J; junction bases unmatched: 4. CDR3 DNA: TGTGCCAGCAACAGACTAGCGGGCAGCACAGATACGCAGTATTTT. It encodes CASNRLAGSTDTQYF. The full variable domain, completed using reference TRBV9 and TRBJ2-3, is DSGVTQTPKHLITATGQRVTLRCSPRSGDLSVYWYQQSLDQGLQFLIQYYNGEERAKGNILERFSAQQFPDLHSELNLSSLELGDSALYFCASNRLAGSTDTQYFGPGTRLTVL.

V is TRBV6-1 and J is TRBJ2-1; 10 bases map to TRBD2. This CDR3 contains 14 residues. From germline, CDR1 is MNHNS and CDR2 SASEGT. Trimming removed 3 bases from V and 6 bases from J; junction bases left unmatched: 2. In DNA form, the CDR3 reads TGTGCCAGCAGTGATACTAGCGGGGTCAATGAGCAGTTCTTC. Its protein product is CASSDTSGVNEQFF.

The V and J genes are TRBV18 and TRBJ2-7; D gene uncertain. There are 16 residues in the CDR3. The germline gives CDR1 KGHSH, CDR2 LQKENI. V shed 2 bases and J shed 3 bases, with 17 bases lying between them. The CDR3 loop reads CASSPGSGRQIYEQYF. Here the CDR3 DNA reads TGTGCCAGCTCACCAGGTTCGGGTCGGCAGATCTACGAGCAGTACTTC. Based on the CDR3 plus reference TRBV18 and TRBJ2-7, the full variable domain is NAGVMQNPRHLVRRRGQEARLRCSPMKGHSHVYWYRQLPEEGLKFMVYLQKENIIDESGMPKERFSAEFPKEGPSILRIQQVVRGDSAAYFCASSPGSGRQIYEQYFGPGTRLTVT.

V gene TRBV15 combines with J gene TRBJ2-1; 8 nucleotides line up with TRBD2. This CDR3 has 17 amino acids. J gave up 2 bases and V 0 bases, and 6 bases lay outside the gene matches. Germline V lookup: CDR1 LNHNV, CDR2 YYDKDF (reference sequence). The CDR3 coding sequence is TGTGCCACCAGCAGAGAGCGGGGGGCTCCTACCTACAATGAGCAGTTCTTC. It specifies CATSRERGAPTYNEQFF. The full variable domain, its missing parts supplied by reference TRBV15 and TRBJ2-1, is DAMVIQNPRYQVTQFGKPVTLSCSQTLNHNVMYWYQQKSSQAPKLLFHYYDKDFNNEADTPDNFQSRRPNTSFCFLDIRSPGLGDTAMYLCATSRERGAPTYNEQFFGPGTRLTVL.

The genes are TRBV30 and TRBJ1-1; D is undetermined. V dropped 6 bases and J dropped 2 bases, with 10 bases sitting between them. CDR3 length equals 12 residues. CDR1 is GTSNPN and CDR2 is SVGIG in the germline V gene (reference sequence). The CDR3 sequence is CACRVSNTEAFF. CDR3 in DNA: TGTGCCTGCCGGGTTTCAAACACTGAAGCTTTCTTT.

The chain combines TRBV5-1 with TRBJ2-2; TRBD2 aligns across 9 bases. The germline V gene encodes CDR1 SGHRS and CDR2 YFSETQ. The J segment lost 5 bases and the V segment lost 5 bases, leaving 10 bases of the junction unmatched. The CDR3 is 16 amino acids. CDR3 amino acids: CASRGTSRRYTGELFF. The CDR3 DNA follows: TGCGCCAGCAGAGGGACTAGCCGTCGTTATACCGGGGAGCTGTTTTTT.

This chain uses TRBV7-9 with TRBJ1-5, with 10 bases identical to TRBD1. J lost 4 bases, V lost 7 bases, and 4 bases had no gene match. Germline V gene sequence: CDR1 SEHNR, CDR2 FQNEAQ (reference sequence). CDR3 length: 14 residues. The CDR3 region is CASTSDRGNQPQHF. The CDR3 DNA follows: TGTGCCAGCACATCGGACAGGGGGAATCAGCCCCAGCATTTT. Full variable domain (rest looked up from reference TRBV7-9 and TRBJ1-5): DTGVSQNPRHKITKRGQNVTFRCDPISEHNRLYWYRQTLGQGPEFLTYFQNEAQLEKSRLLSDRFSAERPKGSFSTLEIQRTEQGDSAMYLCASTSDRGNQPQHFGDGTRLSIL.

This chain joins TRBV9 and TRBJ2-1, with D uncertain. V was trimmed by 0 bases and J by 4 bases, leaving 8 bases between them. The CDR3 is 14 residues long. Germline V gene lookup returns CDR1 SGDLS and CDR2 YYNGEE. The CDR3 nucleotides read TGTGCCAGCAGCGTAGAGGCGGCATACAATGAGCAGTTCTTC. It yields the protein CASSVEAAYNEQFF.

This clone was counted only a few times. V and J are TRBV6-5 and TRBJ1-1, with a possible D match to TRBD1 (6 bases). Germline values: CDR1 MNHEY, CDR2 SVGAGI. The V end lost 7 bases, the J end lost 6 bases, and 15 bases lay between the germline ends. The CDR3 totals 13 residues. The CDR3: CASTRRGGAEAFF. The CDR3 nucleotides are TGTGCCAGCACCCGTCGAGGGGGGGCTGAAGCTTTCTTT.

In this sample, this clone turned up once. V and J are TRBV5-1 and TRBJ2-3, with unresolved D. CDR1 is SGHRS, CDR2 YFSETQ, per germline. The CDR3 consists of 12 residues. V lost 2 bases and J lost 5, with 6 bases in between. The CDR3 loop is CASSLNIDTQYF. The CDR3 bases are TGCGCCAGCAGCTTAAACATAGATACGCAGTATTTT.

The chain employs TRBV11-2 and TRBJ1-2, with unresolved D. Between the trimmed V and J ends, which lost 4 bases and 8 bases, there was a span of 11 bases. The V gene's germline CDR1 is SGHAT and CDR2 FQNNGV. The CDR3 is made up of 12 amino acids. The CDR3, as DNA: TGTGCCAGCAGCTCCGGACTTGTCGGCTACACCTTC. It specifies CASSSGLVGYTF.

In its sample, this clone was seen a few times. The gene calls are TRBV25-1 and TRBJ2-3; unclear D gene. The germline CDR1 and CDR2 sequences are MGHDK and SYGVNS. Trimming pared 1 base from V and 2 bases from J, leaving 7 bases between. The CDR3 is 14 residues long. As DNA, the CDR3 is TGTGCCAGCAGTGAATCCTCCCTCACAGATACGCAGTATTTT. This sequence encodes CASSESSLTDTQYF.

This clone was seen a handful of times. V and J are TRBV7-2 and TRBJ2-1, with a weak D call TRBD1 (6 bases). Looked up from germline, CDR1 is SGHTA and CDR2 is FQGNSA. The V end was cut by 3 bases, the J end by 9 bases, with 15 bases between. The CDR3 runs 14 residues. CDR3 amino acids: CASSFSHIGGEQFF. CDR3 coding DNA: TGTGCCAGCAGCTTCTCGCACATAGGGGGTGAGCAGTTCTTC.

The rearrangement links TRBV18 to TRBJ2-2; 7 bases align to TRBD2. CDR1 and CDR2 from the germline V gene are KGHSH and LQKENI. The junction had 0 bases not matched to a gene; V was cut back by 1 base and J by 7 bases. CDR3 length: 13 amino acids. CDR3 region: CASSPREGGELFF. DNA of the CDR3: TGTGCCAGCTCACCACGGGAGGGCGGGGAGCTGTTTTTT.

This chain joins TRBV30 and TRBJ2-7, with TRBD2 matching 8 bases. Germline CDR1 is GTSNPN and CDR2 is SVGIG (reference sequence). The V segment lost 3 bases and the J segment 2 bases; nucleotides outside the gene matches: 0. The CDR3 is 12 amino acids. CDR3 DNA: TGTGCCTGGAGGCGGGAGGCCTACGAGCAGTACTTC. Its protein product is CAWRREAYEQYF. Variable domain in full (rest from reference TRBV30 and TRBJ2-7): SQTIHQWPATLVQPVGSPLSLECTVEGTSNPNLYWYRQAAGRGLQLLFYSVGIGQISSEVPQNLSASRPQDRQFILSSKKLLLSDSGFYLCAWRREAYEQYFGPGTRLTVT.

The rearrangement links TRBV6-5 to TRBJ1-2; perhaps TRBD1 as D (5 bases). Germline assignment: CDR1 MNHEY and CDR2 SVGAGI. The CDR3 is made up of 14 amino acids. Trimming stripped 5 bases from V and 6 bases from J, with 16 bases between. The CDR3 protein is CASSPRVPLHGYTF. The CDR3 DNA follows: TGTGCCAGCAGTCCCAGGGTTCCCCTCCATGGCTACACCTTC.

The J gene is TRBJ2-5, the V gene TRBV7-3, with 7 bases matching TRBD1. The V segment lost 0 bases and the J segment 4 bases; nucleotides outside the gene matches: 2. CDR1 is SGHTA, CDR2 FQGTGA, per germline. The CDR3 is made up of 14 amino acids. In DNA, the CDR3 is TGTGCCAGCAGCTTAACAGGGGGCTTAGAGACCCAGTACTTC. Its protein product is CASSLTGGLETQYF.